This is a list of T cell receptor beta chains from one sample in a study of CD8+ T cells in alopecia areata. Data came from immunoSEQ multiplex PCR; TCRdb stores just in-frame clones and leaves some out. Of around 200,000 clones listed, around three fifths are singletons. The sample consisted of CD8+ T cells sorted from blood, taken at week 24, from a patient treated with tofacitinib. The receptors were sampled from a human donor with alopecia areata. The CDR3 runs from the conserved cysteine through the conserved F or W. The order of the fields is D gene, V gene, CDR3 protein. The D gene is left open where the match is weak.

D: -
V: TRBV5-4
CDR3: CASSLWGDEQYF

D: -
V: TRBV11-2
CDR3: CASSMNQLVVAYNEQFF

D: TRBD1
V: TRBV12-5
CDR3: CASGLNTGTDPEQFF

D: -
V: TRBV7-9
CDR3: CASSTPNQPQHF

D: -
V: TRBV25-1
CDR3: CASSELPGETQYF

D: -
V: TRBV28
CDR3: CASRPLTRTNQETQYF

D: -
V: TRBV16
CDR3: CASSRWIGVGQPQHF

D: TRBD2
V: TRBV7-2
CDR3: CASSTFGGYPGETQYF

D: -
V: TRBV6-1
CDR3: CASGSTEALEGYTF

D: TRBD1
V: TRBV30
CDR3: CAWNTGGSQPQHF

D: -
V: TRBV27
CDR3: CASSFQAARNTEAFF

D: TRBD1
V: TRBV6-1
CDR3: CASSTGTGGSEAFF

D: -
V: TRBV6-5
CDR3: CASSYWQGEGEAFF

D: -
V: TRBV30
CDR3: CAWIRANEQFF

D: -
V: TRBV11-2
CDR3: CASGQTNTEAFF

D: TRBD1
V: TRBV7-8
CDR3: CASSPTGVGANVLTF

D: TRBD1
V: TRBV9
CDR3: CASSSQVGTATEAFF

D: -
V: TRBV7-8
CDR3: CASSPRGATGELFF

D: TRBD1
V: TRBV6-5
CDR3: CASSPWQGAYGYTF

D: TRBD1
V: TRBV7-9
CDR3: CASSSTIDRDEASNEKLFF

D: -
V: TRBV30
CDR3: CAWSGTRTEEQFF

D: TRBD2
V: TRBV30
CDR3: CAWSGSIGLAGGTDTQYF